Shown below are 4 T cell receptor beta chains from a single sample sequenced in a study of CD8 T cells in ankylosing spondylitis. Which antigens these TCRs recognize remains unknown. General study points: Fewer than ten highly homologous variants made up a TCR beta motif, and this motif appeared characteristic of ankylosing spondylitis blood.

TCRdb independently ran MiXCR on the 5' RACE reads; one entry per CDR3 protein. The sample contains some 840,000 distinct CDR3 sequences, about 11% of which appear only once. Sequences were obtained from blood, either unsorted or a sorted T cell fraction (not recorded which). These receptors were taken from a male donor with ankylosing spondylitis.

There are many counts of this clonotype. V usage is TRBV5-5 and J usage is TRBJ2-7, with D possibly being TRBD2 (5 bases). This CDR3 comprises 14 residues. The germline CDR1 and CDR2 sequences are SGHKS and YYEKEE (reference sequence). The V gene lost 4 bases and the J gene lost 5 bases, with 16 bases spanning the gap. In DNA form, the CDR3 reads TGTGCCAGCAGCGCGGGCCCCCTAGTCGACGAGCAGTACTTC. Its translation is CASSAGPLVDEQYF.

This clonotype was counted at least ten times. The genes are TRBV20-1 and TRBJ1-5; D gene ambiguous. The CDR3 has 13 residues. Deletions cut 4 bases from V and 4 bases from J, with 11 bases between. Germline V gives CDR1 DFQATT, CDR2 SNEGSKA (reference sequence). CDR3 region: CSAIVGLNQPQHF. CDR3 DNA: TGCAGTGCTATCGTGGGCCTTAATCAGCCCCAGCATTTT.

This clonotype occurred a few times. The J gene is TRBJ2-4, the V gene TRBV14; D is unresolved. V lost 3 bases and J 3 bases, leaving 15 bases between the germline ends. CDR1 SGHDN and CDR2 FVKESK come from the germline V gene. CDR3 size: 16 residues. The CDR3 reads CASSQALGLGKNIQYF. CDR3 in DNA: TGTGCCAGCAGCCAGGCCTTGGGTCTCGGCAAAAACATTCAGTACTTC.

The chain links TRBV5-1 to TRBJ2-7, with 7 bases fitting TRBD2. This CDR3 region has 14 residues. The V and J ends lost 5 bases and 1 base, in that order; junction bases with no gene match: 6. From germline, CDR1 is SGHRS and CDR2 YFSETQ. CDR3 in amino acids: CASRSQAGSYEQYF. The DNA of the CDR3 is TGCGCCAGCAGGAGTCAAGCGGGGTCCTACGAGCAGTACTTC.